A selection of T cell receptor beta chains follows, all from one sample in a study of CD8 T cells in ankylosing spondylitis. TCRdb called the 5' RACE reads again in MiXCR, with one record for every CDR3 protein. The sample includes approximately 300,000 distinct CDR3 sequences, roughly 8% of them seen just once. The sequenced sample consisted of blood, either unsorted or a sorted T cell fraction (not recorded which). The receptors derive from a male donor with ankylosing spondylitis. Both conserved end residues are part of each CDR3. Each record gives: CDR3 protein, CDR3 DNA, J gene, clone size, V gene, D gene. The D gene is left open where the match is weak. The size of a clone is reported for some rows only, either as once, few or many, or as a class for expanded clones.

CDR3: CASSMSSVSGLDNEQFF; DNA: TGCGCCAGCAGCATGTCTAGCGTCTCGGGGCTTGACAATGAGCAGTTCTTC; J: TRBJ2-1; size: few; V: TRBV5-1; D: .
CDR3: CASSFRLAEGETQYF; DNA: TGTGCCAGCAGCTTTCGTCTGGCCGAAGGAGAGACCCAGTACTTC; J: TRBJ2-5; size: few; V: TRBV11-2; D: .
CDR3: CASSESSALRETQYF; DNA: TGTGCCAGCAGTGAGTCGTCGGCCCTTAGGGAGACCCAGTACTTC; J: TRBJ2-5; size: .; V: TRBV6-4; D: .
CDR3: CASSESGLWTYEQFF; DNA: TGTGCCAGCAGTGAATCAGGACTATGGACCTATGAGCAGTTCTTC; J: TRBJ2-1; size: few; V: TRBV25-1; D: .
CDR3: CSARDSNSGANVLTF; DNA: TGCAGTGCAAGGGACAGCAACTCTGGGGCCAACGTCCTGACTTTC; J: TRBJ2-6; size: many; V: TRBV20-1; D: TRBD1
CDR3: CASSLTQGLAGERGEQFF; DNA: TGTGCCAGCAGCTTAACCCAGGGACTAGCGGGAGAAAGGGGTGAGCAGTTCTTC; J: TRBJ2-1; size: few; V: TRBV11-2; D: TRBD2
CDR3: CASSFSTRGTIYF; DNA: TGTGCCAGCAGCTTCTCCACCCGTGGCACCATATATTTT; J: TRBJ1-3; size: .; V: TRBV7-9; D: .
CDR3: CASSLRTGSGKNIQYF; DNA: TGTGCCAGCAGCTTACGGACAGGGTCGGGCAAAAACATTCAGTACTTC; J: TRBJ2-4; size: .; V: TRBV11-3; D: TRBD1
CDR3: CASSETGGGEKLFF; DNA: TGTGCCAGCAGCGAGACAGGGGGTGGTGAAAAACTGTTTTTT; J: TRBJ1-4; size: few; V: TRBV6-1; D: TRBD1
CDR3: CASSAGTSGRYEQYF; DNA: TGTGCCAGCAGTGCAGGGACTAGCGGGAGATACGAGCAGTACTTC; J: TRBJ2-7; size: many; V: TRBV6-1; D: TRBD2
CDR3: CASSYRGATNEKLFF; DNA: TGTGCCAGCAGTTACCGGGGCGCAACTAATGAAAAACTGTTTTTT; J: TRBJ1-4; size: .; V: TRBV6-5; D: .
CDR3: CASQRTVNNEQFF; DNA: TGTGCCAGCCAAAGGACGGTAAACAATGAGCAGTTCTTC; J: TRBJ2-1; size: few; V: TRBV7-9; D: .
CDR3: CSATLQETQYF; DNA: TGCAGTGCTACATTGCAAGAGACCCAGTACTTC; J: TRBJ2-5; size: few; V: TRBV20-1; D: .
CDR3: CASSPGTGYYNEQFF; DNA: TGTGCCAGCAGTCCCGGGACAGGGTACTACAATGAGCAGTTCTTC; J: TRBJ2-1; size: .; V: TRBV12-3/TRBV12-4; D: TRBD1
CDR3: CASSLGGAHNEKLFF; DNA: TGTGCCAGCAGCTTAGGAGGAGCTCATAATGAAAAACTGTTTTTT; J: TRBJ1-4; size: .; V: TRBV7-9; D: .
CDR3: CASSLAGRPGEKLFF; DNA: TGTGCCAGCAGCTTGGCCGGTAGACCGGGTGAAAAACTGTTTTTT; J: TRBJ1-4; size: .; V: TRBV5-6; D: .
CDR3: CASSLTSYGYTF; DNA: TGTGCCAGCAGTTTAACCAGCTATGGCTACACCTTC; J: TRBJ1-2; size: few; V: TRBV12-3/TRBV12-4; D: .
CDR3: CATSRTGGATDTQYF; DNA: TGTGCCACCAGCAGGACAGGGGGCGCGACAGATACGCAGTATTTT; J: TRBJ2-3; size: few; V: TRBV15; D: TRBD1
CDR3: CATGVGQPSGGEQFF; DNA: TGTGCCACCGGTGTTGGGCAGCCGTCCGGCGGTGAGCAGTTCTTC; J: TRBJ2-1; size: few; V: TRBV24-1; D: .
CDR3: CASSTTSGRRRQFF; DNA: TGTGCCAGCAGCACCACTAGCGGACGCCGACGGCAGTTCTTC; J: TRBJ2-1; size: few; V: TRBV12-3/TRBV12-4; D: TRBD2
CDR3: CSALTGTGGYTF; DNA: TGCAGTGCGCTGACTGGGACGGGAGGCTACACCTTC; J: TRBJ1-2; size: few; V: TRBV20-1; D: .
CDR3: CASSGRAVGTEAFF; DNA: TGTGCCAGTAGTGGCAGGGCGGTGGGCACTGAAGCTTTCTTT; J: TRBJ1-1; size: few; V: TRBV19; D: .
CDR3: CASSLDRGSKNIQYF; DNA: TGTGCCAGCAGCTTGGACAGGGGATCCAAAAACATTCAGTACTTC; J: TRBJ2-4; size: .; V: TRBV7-9; D: TRBD1
CDR3: CASQGGNEQFF; DNA: TGTGCCAGTCAGGGGGGGAATGAGCAGTTCTTC; J: TRBJ2-1; size: .; V: TRBV2; D: .
CDR3: CASSDLTASNTEAFF; DNA: TGTGCCAGCAGTGACCTTACAGCCTCGAACACTGAAGCTTTCTTT; J: TRBJ1-1; size: .; V: TRBV6-2/TRBV6-3; D: .
CDR3: CASSLSLAGVSQYF; DNA: TGTGCCAGCAGTTTGTCACTAGCGGGAGTTTCGCAGTACTTC; J: TRBJ2-7; size: few; V: TRBV28; D: TRBD2
CDR3: CASSPLALFNTGELFF; DNA: TGTGCCAGCAGCCCCCTGGCGTTATTCAACACCGGGGAGCTGTTTTTT; J: TRBJ2-2; size: .; V: TRBV7-3; D: .
CDR3: CASGGTLYEQYF; DNA: TGTGCCAGCGGTGGGACCCTCTACGAGCAGTACTTC; J: TRBJ2-7; size: many; V: TRBV12-3/TRBV12-4; D: .
CDR3: CSVEDISGGRIEQYF; DNA: TGCAGCGTTGAAGATATTTCGGGGGGCCGCATCGAGCAGTACTTC; J: TRBJ2-7; size: .; V: TRBV29-1; D: .
CDR3: CASSQLIGTGTTGELFF; DNA: TGCGCCAGCAGCCAACTGATCGGGACAGGGACTACCGGGGAGCTGTTTTTT; J: TRBJ2-2; size: .; V: TRBV4-1; D: TRBD1
CDR3: CASSLGTGIIGEQYF; DNA: TGCGCCAGCAGCTTGGGGACAGGGATAATAGGCGAGCAGTACTTC; J: TRBJ2-7; size: many; V: TRBV5-1; D: TRBD1
CDR3: CASSLQREDFNEQFF; DNA: TGCGCCAGCAGCTTACAGCGGGAGGATTTCAATGAGCAGTTCTTC; J: TRBJ2-1; size: few; V: TRBV5-1; D: TRBD2
CDR3: CASIGQGETQYF; DNA: TGTGCCAGCATTGGCCAGGGAGAGACCCAGTACTTC; J: TRBJ2-5; size: few; V: TRBV12-3/TRBV12-4; D: .
CDR3: CSASPVPRQGTQYF; DNA: TGCAGTGCTAGTCCTGTTCCCAGGCAGGGTACGCAGTATTTT; J: TRBJ2-3; size: few; V: TRBV20-1; D: .
CDR3: CASSLEAGALRETQYF; DNA: TGTGCCAGCAGCTTAGAGGCGGGAGCCCTTCGGGAGACCCAGTACTTC; J: TRBJ2-5; size: few; V: TRBV7-6; D: TRBD2
CDR3: CASSPPAYSEAFF; DNA: TGTGCCAGCTCACCACCGGCGTATTCTGAAGCTTTCTTT; J: TRBJ1-1; size: few; V: TRBV18; D: .
CDR3: CASSRTGSDTGELFF; DNA: TGTGCCAGCTCACGGACAGGGTCCGACACCGGGGAGCTGTTTTTT; J: TRBJ2-2; size: few; V: TRBV18; D: TRBD1
CDR3: CSARERGTRSSYGYTF; DNA: TGCAGTGCTAGAGAGCGGGGCACCAGATCTTCCTATGGCTACACCTTC; J: TRBJ1-2; size: few; V: TRBV20-1; D: .
CDR3: CASSFDLSNQPQHF; DNA: TGTGCCAGCAGTTTCGATCTTAGCAATCAGCCCCAGCATTTT; J: TRBJ1-5; size: many; V: TRBV12-3/TRBV12-4; D: .
CDR3: CASSLAGTSYNEQFF; DNA: TGTGCCAGCAGCTTAGCGGGAACCTCCTACAATGAGCAGTTCTTC; J: TRBJ2-1; size: many; V: TRBV11-2; D: .
CDR3: CSGKTATTEAFF; DNA: TGCAGCGGAAAGACAGCGACCACTGAAGCTTTCTTT; J: TRBJ1-1; size: few; V: TRBV29-1; D: .
CDR3: CSARGRTGAYNEQFF; DNA: TGCAGTGCTAGAGGCCGGACAGGGGCCTACAATGAGCAGTTCTTC; J: TRBJ2-1; size: few; V: TRBV20-1; D: TRBD1
CDR3: CASSSGRTDLFNGYTF; DNA: TGTGCCAGCAGCTCAGGGAGGACAGATTTATTCAATGGCTACACCTTC; J: TRBJ1-2; size: few; V: TRBV7-6; D: .
CDR3: CSARSREGPGEQYF; DNA: TGCAGTGCTAGGTCGAGGGAGGGTCCGGGCGAGCAGTACTTC; J: TRBJ2-7; size: .; V: TRBV20-1; D: TRBD2
CDR3: CASSVVGFPSYNEQFF; DNA: TGTGCCAGCAGCGTAGTTGGTTTCCCCTCCTACAATGAGCAGTTCTTC; J: TRBJ2-1; size: .; V: TRBV9; D: .
CDR3: CASSPRPTSGQETQYF; DNA: TGTGCCAGCAGCCCGCGCCCGACTAGCGGACAAGAGACCCAGTACTTC; J: TRBJ2-5; size: .; V: TRBV7-3; D: TRBD2
CDR3: CSAIGGRAKNIQYF; DNA: TGCAGTGCTATAGGAGGCCGAGCCAAAAACATTCAGTACTTC; J: TRBJ2-4; size: few; V: TRBV20-1; D: .
CDR3: CASSLEGTSGINEQFF; DNA: TGTGCCAGCAGCTTAGAGGGGACTAGCGGGATAAATGAGCAGTTCTTC; J: TRBJ2-1; size: few; V: TRBV11-2; D: TRBD2
CDR3: CSARDREVWNNEQFF; DNA: TGCAGTGCTAGAGATCGGGAAGTTTGGAATAATGAGCAGTTCTTC; J: TRBJ2-1; size: few; V: TRBV20-1; D: .
CDR3: CASSRQLRGNTIYF; DNA: TGTGCCAGCAGTAGACAGCTCCGCGGAAACACCATATATTTT; J: TRBJ1-3; size: .; V: TRBV6-1; D: .
CDR3: CASPPKANSPSGQPQHF; DNA: TGTGCCAGCCCACCCAAGGCGAACAGCCCATCGGGTCAGCCCCAGCATTTT; J: TRBJ1-5; size: few; V: TRBV3-1; D: .
CDR3: CASRVGQGRDYGYTF; DNA: TGTGCCAGCAGGGTTGGACAGGGCAGGGACTATGGCTACACCTTC; J: TRBJ1-2; size: .; V: TRBV2; D: TRBD1
CDR3: CASAYSEGHADTQYF; DNA: TGTGCCTCCGCCTATTCCGAGGGACACGCGGATACGCAGTATTTT; J: TRBJ2-3; size: .; V: TRBV7-9; D: .